This note documents a single TCR beta chain sequence. Researchers ran the PCR with 60 Vbeta and 13 Jbeta primers. Only in-frame clones appear in the TCRdb table, and some are missing; sequencing was by immunoSEQ multiplex PCR. This table holds some 170,000 clones, roughly 80% found once. This sample is drawn from a study of cytomegalovirus exposure and HLA in healthy donors. Background on the study: The study placed over 65% of its 398 genotyped donors in the Caucasian-associated ancestry cluster.

The CDR3 sequence is 16 residues long. V shed 4 bases, J shed 2 bases, and the junction held 9 bases outside the gene matches. In germline, CDR1 is SGHNT, CDR2 YYREEE (reference sequence). The sequence was obtained from a young woman in good health and CMV-seropositive. The sample taken for sequencing was PBMCs. The V gene is TRBV5-4, the J gene TRBJ2-3; 8 positions match TRBD1. CDR3 protein: CASSRQGARSTDTQYF. The CDR3 DNA is TGTGCCAGCAGCCGGCAGGGGGCGCGGTCCACAGATACGCAGTATTTT.